Shown below are 21 T cell receptor beta chains from a single sample sequenced in a study of cytomegalovirus exposure and HLA in healthy donors. This table comes from immunoSEQ multiplex PCR, and its TCRdb copy is limited to in-frame clones, with some not included. The table shows approximately 44,000 clones, with roughly 88% occurring only once. Sequenced: PBMCs. Receptor source: a woman aged 25 to 45 in good health and CMV-seronegative.

The chain uses TRBV5-1 and TRBJ2-1; 12 bases align to TRBD2. Germline V gene sequence: CDR1 SGHRS, CDR2 YFSETQ. After removal of 5 bases from V and 5 bases from J, the junction contained 2 bases not matched to a gene. The CDR3 has 14 residues. CDR3 residues: CASRGLAGNNEQFF. The CDR3 region has the DNA TGCGCCAGCAGAGGACTAGCGGGGAACAATGAGCAGTTCTTC.

This chain joins TRBV28 and TRBJ1-2; D is unclear. CDR1 and CDR2 (germline): MDHEN, SYDVKM. Between the trimmed V and J ends, which lost 11 bases and 2 bases, there was a span of 21 bases. CDR3 length: 15 amino acids. CDR3 in amino acids: CALAPPGYGNYGYTF. The CDR3 DNA reads as TGTGCCCTAGCCCCCCCGGGCTACGGCAACTATGGCTACACCTTC.

This clone was seen once. This chain joins TRBV10-2 and TRBJ1-1; 8 bases align to TRBD1. The CDR3 extends over 14 amino acids. CDR1 WSHSY and CDR2 SAAADI come from the germline V gene. The trim removed 4 bases at V and 3 bases at J, leaving 4 bases unmatched. The CDR3 spells CASSGQGTDTEAFF. CDR3 sequence (DNA): TGCGCCAGCAGTGGACAGGGGACAGACACTGAAGCTTTCTTT.

This clone was found once. The CDR3 sequence: CASSVGASGVGGKTGELFF. CDR3 bases: TGTGCCAGCAGCGTGGGGGCTAGCGGAGTTGGGGGGAAAACCGGGGAGCTGTTTTTT. This chain uses TRBV9 with TRBJ2-2; D may be TRBD2 (7 bases). The CDR3 consists of 19 residues. Germline CDR1 is SGDLS and CDR2 is YYNGEE. The V end lost 2 bases, the J end lost 5 bases, and 25 bases lay between the germline ends.

This chain links TRBV29-1 with TRBJ2-7, with D maybe TRBD1 (5 bases). Germline CDR1 is SQVTM and CDR2 is ANQGSEA. The CDR3 sequence is 12 residues long. Trimming cost V 1 base and J 5 bases, with 9 bases left between them. The CDR3 reads CSVEGQGDEQYF. CDR3 in DNA: TGCAGCGTTGAAGGGCAGGGCGACGAGCAGTACTTC.

This chain connects TRBV4-1 to TRBJ2-5; 10 positions match TRBD1. CDR3 length: 17 residues. The trim removed 3 bases at V and 9 bases at J, leaving 16 bases unmatched. Germline assignment: CDR1 MGHRA and CDR2 YSYEKL. The CDR3 spells CASSHPVMDRGVPPQYF. The CDR3 DNA is TGCGCCAGCAGCCATCCCGTAATGGACAGGGGGGTGCCACCCCAGTACTTC.

The V and J genes are TRBV28 and TRBJ2-7, with a weak D call TRBD1 (6 bases). The germline gives CDR1 MDHEN, CDR2 SYDVKM. The CDR3 spans 11 residues. V lost 10 bases and J lost 3, with 10 bases in between. In DNA, the CDR3 is TGTGCCACCGGACAGAACTACGAGCAGTACTTC. Translated: CATGQNYEQYF.

J is TRBJ2-2 and V is TRBV6-5; 9 nucleotides align to TRBD2. The CDR3 contains 14 residues. V lost 4 bases and J lost 7; bases outside the gene matches: 4. Germline V lookup: CDR1 MNHEY, CDR2 SVGAGI. CDR3 protein: CASSLAGAIGELFF. The CDR3 coding sequence is TGTGCCAGCAGTTTAGCGGGAGCGATCGGGGAGCTGTTTTTT.

This rearrangement joins TRBV28 to TRBJ2-7; 9 bases align to TRBD2. This CDR3 spans 17 amino acids. Germline V gene sequence: CDR1 MDHEN, CDR2 SYDVKM. V gave up 4 bases and J gave up 3 bases; unmatched junction bases: 13. CDR3 sequence: CASSYASGAGDIYEQYF. In nucleotides, the CDR3 is TGTGCCAGCAGTTACGCTAGCGGGGCGGGGGACATCTACGAGCAGTACTTC.

This rearrangement joins TRBV29-1 to TRBJ2-6; 8 nucleotides align to TRBD1. With 7 bases clipped from V and 0 bases from J, the junction kept 5 bases outside the gene matches. The germline gives CDR1 SQVTM, CDR2 ANQGSEA. This CDR3 has 15 amino acids. The CDR3 sequence: CSAGQGISGANVLTF. CDR3 nucleotide sequence: TGCAGCGCAGGACAGGGAATCTCTGGGGCCAACGTCCTGACTTTC.

V is TRBV5-1 and J is TRBJ2-3; possibly TRBD1 for D (6 bases). The V and J ends lost 4 bases and 3 bases respectively, with 24 bases between them. This CDR3 is 18 amino acids long. Germline V lookup: CDR1 SGHRS, CDR2 YFSETQ. The CDR3 protein is CASSQPPEQGWATDTQYF. The CDR3 coding sequence is TGCGCCAGCAGCCAGCCACCCGAACAGGGATGGGCGACAGATACGCAGTATTTT.

V and J are TRBV5-1 and TRBJ2-3, with D possibly TRBD1 on 6 matching bases. The CDR3 has 17 residues. Germline CDR1 is SGHRS and CDR2 is YFSETQ. Trimming took 4 bases from V and 0 from J, leaving 18 bases between them. Written as DNA, the CDR3 is TGCGCCAGCAGCCCCACACAGGGTATACCTAGCACAGATACGCAGTATTTT. Residues: CASSPTQGIPSTDTQYF.

V usage is TRBV29-1 and J usage is TRBJ2-6, with TRBD1 matching 7 bases. The CDR3 is 16 amino acids. V lost 6 bases to trimming and J lost 0 bases; unmatched junction nucleotides: 8. Germline loops: CDR1 SQVTM, CDR2 ANQGSEA. The CDR3 sequence: CSVWTGDLSGANVLTF. The DNA for the CDR3 is TGCAGCGTATGGACAGGCGACCTCTCTGGGGCCAACGTCCTGACTTTC. Full variable domain (outside the CDR3, taken from reference TRBV29-1 and TRBJ2-6): SAVISQKPSRDICQRGTSLTIQCQVDSQVTMMFWYRQQPGQSLTLIATANQGSEATYESGFVIDKFPISRPNLTFSTLTVSNMSPEDSSIYLCSVWTGDLSGANVLTFGAGSRLTVL.

The rearrangement uses TRBV6-5 and TRBJ2-7; 7 bases match TRBD2. The V segment lost 5 bases and the J segment 5 bases; nucleotides outside the gene matches: 6. The CDR3 is 13 residues long. Germline V CDR1 and CDR2: MNHEY, SVGAGI. The chain's CDR3 is CASSLAETNEQYF. DNA of the CDR3: TGTGCCAGCAGTCTAGCGGAGACCAACGAGCAGTACTTC.

The chain links TRBV11-2 to TRBJ2-4; D possibly corresponds to TRBD2 (7 bases). V was cut by 0 bases and J by 0 bases, with 15 bases left in between. The CDR3 consists of 18 residues. Germline V gene sequence: CDR1 SGHAT, CDR2 FQNNGV. The CDR3 reads CASSLDSRGALAKNIQYF. CDR3 nucleotides: TGTGCCAGCAGCTTAGATAGTCGGGGGGCTCTAGCCAAAAACATTCAGTACTTC.

The V call is TRBV28, the J call TRBJ1-1; perhaps TRBD1 as D (6 bases). The germline gives CDR1 MDHEN, CDR2 SYDVKM. The CDR3 is 14 amino acids. V was pared by 8 bases and J by 1 base, with 14 bases between. This CDR3 is CASLRDIRNTEAFF. CDR3 nucleotide sequence: TGTGCCAGCTTACGGGACATAAGGAACACTGAAGCTTTCTTT.

The CDR3 here is CASSAGDTSYEQYF. The CDR3 DNA follows: TGCGCCAGCAGCGCCGGGGACACCTCCTACGAGCAGTACTTC. The chain is built from TRBV5-1 and TRBJ2-7; D is perhaps TRBD1 (6 bases). The CDR3 consists of 14 residues. V was clipped by 4 bases and J by 0 bases, with 11 bases between them. Germline CDR1 reads SGHRS; CDR2 reads YFSETQ.

CDR3 DNA sequence: TGTGCCAGCCGGGACTTGATCACAGATACGCAGTATTTT. It encodes CASRDLITDTQYF. This chain links TRBV5-4 with TRBJ2-3; a weak D match, TRBD2 (6 bases). The CDR3 spans 13 residues. Germline CDR1 reads SGHNT; CDR2 reads YYREEE (reference sequence). V lost 7 bases to trimming and J lost 2 bases, with 11 bases between them.

This chain links TRBV27 with TRBJ2-7; 10 bases line up with TRBD1. This CDR3 is built from 20 residues. Germline V CDR1 and CDR2: MNHEY, SMNVEV (reference sequence). V gave up 5 bases and J gave up 7 bases; unmatched junction bases: 26. The CDR3 loop reads CASSPYADRGPWLVPWEQYF. As DNA, the CDR3 is TGTGCCAGCAGTCCCTATGCCGACAGGGGGCCCTGGCTAGTCCCATGGGAGCAGTACTTC.

A single count supports this clone. The chain couples TRBV4-3 to TRBJ1-1; a possible D gene is TRBD1 (6 bases). This CDR3 is 12 amino acids long. The V and J ends lost 4 bases and 8 bases respectively, with 11 bases between them. The germline V gene has CDR1 LGHNA and CDR2 YSLEER. The CDR3 region has the DNA TGCGCCAGCAGCCTTACAGGGACCGAAGCTTTCTTT. This codes for CASSLTGTEAFF.

This chain connects TRBV9 to TRBJ2-3; the D gene is possibly TRBD2 (5 bases). From germline, CDR1 is SGDLS and CDR2 YYNGEE. CDR3 length: 14 residues. V lost 0 bases and J lost 0, with 5 bases in between. As DNA, the CDR3 is TGTGCCAGCAGCGTAGCGGGGAGCACAGATACGCAGTATTTT. Encoded protein: CASSVAGSTDTQYF.